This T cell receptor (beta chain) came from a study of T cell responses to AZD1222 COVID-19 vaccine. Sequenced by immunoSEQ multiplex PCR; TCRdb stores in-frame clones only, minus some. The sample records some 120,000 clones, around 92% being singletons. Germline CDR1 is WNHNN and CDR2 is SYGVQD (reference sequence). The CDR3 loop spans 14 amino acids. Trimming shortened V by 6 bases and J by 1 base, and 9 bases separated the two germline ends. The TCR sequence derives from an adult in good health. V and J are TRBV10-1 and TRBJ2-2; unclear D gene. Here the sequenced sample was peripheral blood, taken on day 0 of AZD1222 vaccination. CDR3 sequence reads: CASRVLQNTGELFF. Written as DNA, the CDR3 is TGCGCCAGCAGAGTTTTACAGAACACCGGGGAGCTGTTTTTT.